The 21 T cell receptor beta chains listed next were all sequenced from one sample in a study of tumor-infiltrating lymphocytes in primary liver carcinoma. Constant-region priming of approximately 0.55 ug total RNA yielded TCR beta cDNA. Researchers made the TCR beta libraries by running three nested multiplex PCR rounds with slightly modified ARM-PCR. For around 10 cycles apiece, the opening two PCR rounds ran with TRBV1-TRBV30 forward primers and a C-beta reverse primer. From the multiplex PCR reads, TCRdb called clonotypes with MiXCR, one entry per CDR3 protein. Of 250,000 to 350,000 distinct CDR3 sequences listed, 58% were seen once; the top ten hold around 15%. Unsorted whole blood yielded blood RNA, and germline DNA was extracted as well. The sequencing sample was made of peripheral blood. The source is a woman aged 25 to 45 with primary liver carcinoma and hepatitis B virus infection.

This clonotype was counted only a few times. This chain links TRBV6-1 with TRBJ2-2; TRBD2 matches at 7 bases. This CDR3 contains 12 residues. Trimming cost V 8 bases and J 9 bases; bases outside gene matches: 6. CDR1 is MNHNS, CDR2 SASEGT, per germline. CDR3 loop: CASGRGYRELFF. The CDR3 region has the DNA TGTGCCAGCGGGAGGGGTTACAGGGAGCTGTTTTTT.

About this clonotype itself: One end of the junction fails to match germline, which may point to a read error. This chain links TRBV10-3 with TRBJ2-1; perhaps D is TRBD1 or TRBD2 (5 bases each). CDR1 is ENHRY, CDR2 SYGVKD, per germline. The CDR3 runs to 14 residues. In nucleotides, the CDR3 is TGTGCCAACAGTCCCACGGCGACCCGGGACGAGCAGTTTTTC. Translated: CANSPTATRDEQFF.

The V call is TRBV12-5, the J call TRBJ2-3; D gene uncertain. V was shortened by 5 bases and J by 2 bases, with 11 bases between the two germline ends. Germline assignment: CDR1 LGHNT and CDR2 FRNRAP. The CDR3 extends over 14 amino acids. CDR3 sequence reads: CASGAVGYTDTQYF. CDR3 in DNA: TGTGCTAGTGGTGCGGTGGGATACACAGATACGCAGTATTTT.

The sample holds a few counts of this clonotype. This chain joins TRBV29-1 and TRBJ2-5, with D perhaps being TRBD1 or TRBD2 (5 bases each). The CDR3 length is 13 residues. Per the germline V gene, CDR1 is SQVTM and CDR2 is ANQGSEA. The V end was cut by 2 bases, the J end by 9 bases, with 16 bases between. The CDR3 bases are TGCAGCGTTGAACAATCGTCAGGGAGCTCCCAGTACTTC. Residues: CSVEQSSGSSQYF.

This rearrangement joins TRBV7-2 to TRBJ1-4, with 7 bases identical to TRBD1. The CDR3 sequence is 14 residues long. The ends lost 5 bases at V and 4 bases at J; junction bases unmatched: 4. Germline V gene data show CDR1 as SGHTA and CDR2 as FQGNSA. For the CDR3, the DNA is TGTGCCAGCAGCCGCGGGACAGTTAATGAAAAACTGTTTTTT. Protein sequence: CASSRGTVNEKLFF.

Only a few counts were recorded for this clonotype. DNA of the CDR3: TGTGCCAGCAGTCCGAAAAGACACACTGAAGCTTTCTTT. Translation: CASSPKRHTEAFF. This chain connects TRBV6-2 or TRBV6-3 to TRBJ1-1; D ambiguous. CDR3 length equals 13 residues. Germline assignment: CDR1 MNHEY and CDR2 SVGEGT. The V gene lost 5 bases and the J gene lost 3 bases, with 10 bases spanning the gap.

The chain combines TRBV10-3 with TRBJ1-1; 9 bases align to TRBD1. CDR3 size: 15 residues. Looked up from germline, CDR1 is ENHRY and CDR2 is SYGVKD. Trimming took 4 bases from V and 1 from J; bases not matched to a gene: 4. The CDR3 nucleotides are TGTGCCATCAGTGGGCCGGGACAGGGGAACACTGAAGCTTTCTTT. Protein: CAISGPGQGNTEAFF.

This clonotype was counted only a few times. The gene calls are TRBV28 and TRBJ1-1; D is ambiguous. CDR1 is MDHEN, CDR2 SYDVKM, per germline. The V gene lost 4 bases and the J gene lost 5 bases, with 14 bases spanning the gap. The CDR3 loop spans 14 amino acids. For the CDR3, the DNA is TGTGCCAGCAGTTCCCCCCCCGGGATGACTGAAGCTTTCTTT. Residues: CASSSPPGMTEAFF.

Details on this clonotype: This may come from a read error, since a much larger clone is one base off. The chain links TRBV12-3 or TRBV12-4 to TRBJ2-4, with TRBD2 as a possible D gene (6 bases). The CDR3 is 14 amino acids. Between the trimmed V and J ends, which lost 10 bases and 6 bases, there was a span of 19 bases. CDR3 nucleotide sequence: TGTGCCAACTGTTCTGTAGCGGAGCTAAACATTCAGTACTTC. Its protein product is CANCSVAELNIQYF.

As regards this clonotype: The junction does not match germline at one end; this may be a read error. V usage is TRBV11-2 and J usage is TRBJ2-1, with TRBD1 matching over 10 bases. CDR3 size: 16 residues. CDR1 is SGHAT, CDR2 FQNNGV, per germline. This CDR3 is CPSSLMTGGRYNEQFF. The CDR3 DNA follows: TGTCCCAGCAGCTTAATGACAGGGGGCCGTTACAATGAGCAGTTCTTC.

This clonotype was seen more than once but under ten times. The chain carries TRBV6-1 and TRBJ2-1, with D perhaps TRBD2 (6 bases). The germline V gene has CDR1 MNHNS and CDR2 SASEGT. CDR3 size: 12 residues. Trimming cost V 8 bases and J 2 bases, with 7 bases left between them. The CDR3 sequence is CASGRTYNEQFF. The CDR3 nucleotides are TGTGCCAGCGGGAGGACCTACAATGAGCAGTTCTTC.

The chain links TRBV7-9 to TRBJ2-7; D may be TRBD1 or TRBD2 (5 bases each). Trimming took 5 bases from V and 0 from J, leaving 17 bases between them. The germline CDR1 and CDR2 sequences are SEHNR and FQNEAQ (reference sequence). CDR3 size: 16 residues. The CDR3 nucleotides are TGTGCCAGCAGCCCGGGGCCTGGCAGGAGCTCCTACGAGCAGTACTTC. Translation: CASSPGPGRSSYEQYF. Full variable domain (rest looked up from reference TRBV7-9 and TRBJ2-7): DTGVSQNPRHKITKRGQNVTFRCDPISEHNRLYWYRQTLGQGPEFLTYFQNEAQLEKSRLLSDRFSAERPKGSFSTLEIQRTEQGDSAMYLCASSPGPGRSSYEQYFGPGTRLTVT.

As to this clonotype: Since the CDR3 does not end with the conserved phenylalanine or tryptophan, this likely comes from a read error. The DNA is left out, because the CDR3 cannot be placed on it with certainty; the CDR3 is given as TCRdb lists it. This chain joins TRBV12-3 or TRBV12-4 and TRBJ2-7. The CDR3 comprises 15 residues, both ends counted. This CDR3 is CASTLESSPSYEQHS.

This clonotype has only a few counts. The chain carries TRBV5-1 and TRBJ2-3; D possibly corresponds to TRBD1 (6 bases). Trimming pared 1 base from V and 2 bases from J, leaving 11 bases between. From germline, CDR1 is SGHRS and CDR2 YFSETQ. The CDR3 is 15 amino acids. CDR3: CASSLTGPYTDTQYF. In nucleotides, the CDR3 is TGCGCCAGCAGCTTGACAGGGCCTTACACAGATACGCAGTATTTT.

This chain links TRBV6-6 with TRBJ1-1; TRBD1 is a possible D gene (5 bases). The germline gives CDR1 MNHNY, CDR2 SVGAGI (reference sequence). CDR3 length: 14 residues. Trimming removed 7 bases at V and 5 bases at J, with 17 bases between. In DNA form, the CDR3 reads TGTGCCAGCATTAAACCCGCAGGGAAGACTGAAGCTTTCTTT. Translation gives CASIKPAGKTEAFF.

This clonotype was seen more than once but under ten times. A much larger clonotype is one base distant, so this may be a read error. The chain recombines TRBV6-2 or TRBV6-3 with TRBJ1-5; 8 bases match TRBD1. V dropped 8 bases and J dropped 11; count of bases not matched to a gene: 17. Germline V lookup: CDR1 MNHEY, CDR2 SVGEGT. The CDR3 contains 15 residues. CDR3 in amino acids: CASGTTGGKGKAQHF. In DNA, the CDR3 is TGTGCCAGCGGTACCACAGGGGGAAAGGGGAAGGCCCAGCATTTT.

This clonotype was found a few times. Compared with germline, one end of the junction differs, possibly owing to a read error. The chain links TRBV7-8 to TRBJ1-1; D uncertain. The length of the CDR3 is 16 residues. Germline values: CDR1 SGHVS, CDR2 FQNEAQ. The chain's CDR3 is CASRLVEIPWNTEAFF. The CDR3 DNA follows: TGTGCCAGCAGGTTAGTGGAGATCCCATGGAACACTGAAGCTTTCTTT.

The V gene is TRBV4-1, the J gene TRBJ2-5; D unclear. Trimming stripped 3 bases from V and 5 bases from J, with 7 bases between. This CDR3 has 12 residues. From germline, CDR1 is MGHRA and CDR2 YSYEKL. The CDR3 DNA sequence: TGCGCCAGCAGCCAGGAATGGGAGACCCAGTACTTC. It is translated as CASSQEWETQYF.

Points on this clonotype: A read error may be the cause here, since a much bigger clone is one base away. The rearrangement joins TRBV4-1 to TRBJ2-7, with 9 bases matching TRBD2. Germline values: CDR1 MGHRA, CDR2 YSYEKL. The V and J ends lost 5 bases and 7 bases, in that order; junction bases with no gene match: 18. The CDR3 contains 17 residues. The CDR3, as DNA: TGCGCCAGCAGCGTATGGGCTAGCGGGATCAGGTCTGGAGAGCAGTACTTC. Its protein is CASSVWASGIRSGEQYF.

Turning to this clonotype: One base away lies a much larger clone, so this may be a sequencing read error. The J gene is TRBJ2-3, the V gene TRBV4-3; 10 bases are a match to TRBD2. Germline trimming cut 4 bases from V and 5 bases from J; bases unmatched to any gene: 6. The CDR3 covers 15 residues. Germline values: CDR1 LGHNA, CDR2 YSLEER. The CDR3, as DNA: TGCGCCAGCAGCCGATTAGCGGGAGGTGAAGATACGCAGTATTTT. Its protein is CASSRLAGGEDTQYF.

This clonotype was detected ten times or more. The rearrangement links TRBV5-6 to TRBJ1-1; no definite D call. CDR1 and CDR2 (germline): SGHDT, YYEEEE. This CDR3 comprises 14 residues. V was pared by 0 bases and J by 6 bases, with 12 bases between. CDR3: CASSLERVFAEAFF. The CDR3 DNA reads TGTGCCAGCAGCTTGGAAAGGGTTTTTGCTGAAGCTTTCTTT.